This is a list of T cell receptor beta chains from one sample in a study of blood T cell repertoires in COVID-19. The data were produced by immunoSEQ multiplex PCR, yet TCRdb's version contains in-frame clones alone and is incomplete. Found here are over 150,000 clones, roughly 84% of them singletons; the top ten hold 0.8% to 1.2%. The material sequenced was peripheral blood. Source of these receptors: a man between 35 and 55 years old with acute or convalescent COVID-19. The CDR3 runs from the conserved cysteine through the conserved F or W. D genes are given only for firm matches. The size entry is marked missing in some rows and otherwise reads once, few, many or a size class.

>-|TRBJ2-2|-|TRBV6-1
TGTGCCAGCAGTGAGGGCTCCAAGACCGGGGAGCTGTTTTTT
CASSEGSKTGELFF
>-|TRBJ1-4|TRBD1|TRBV7-9
TGTGCCAGCAGCCCGACAGGGGGGAATGAAAAACTGTTTTTT
CASSPTGGNEKLFF
>-|TRBJ2-3|-|TRBV6-5
TGTGCCAGCGGGGGCCGGGTCCCAGATACGCAGTATTTT
CASGGRVPDTQYF
>-|TRBJ2-5|TRBD2|TRBV7-2
TGTGCCAGCAGCCCACGCCCACGGGGGGTGATCCAAGAGACCCAGTACTTC
CASSPRPRGVIQETQYF
>once|TRBJ1-2|-|TRBV7-2
TGTGCCAGCAGCTTAGTTTCGACAGGACAAGGCTACACCTTC
CASSLVSTGQGYTF
>-|TRBJ2-1|TRBD2|TRBV4-2
TGTGCCAGCAGCCAAGAGCCGGGACTAGCGGTAAATGAGCAGTTCTTC
CASSQEPGLAVNEQFF
>-|TRBJ1-5|-|TRBV5-1
TGCGCCAGCAGCTTGGAAGGGGCCTACAATCAGCCCCAGCATTTT
CASSLEGAYNQPQHF
>-|TRBJ1-6|-|TRBV9
TGTGCCAGCAGCACCGGGGACATTCTTAATTCACCCCTCCACTTT
CASSTGDILNSPLHF
>-|TRBJ1-6|-|TRBV4-3
TGCGCCAGCAGCCAAGAACACGAGGGCTCACCCCTCCACTTT
CASSQEHEGSPLHF
>-|TRBJ2-5|-|TRBV11-2
TGTGCCAGCAGCTTCAGGGGGGTTTCCTACCAAGAGACCCAGTACTTC
CASSFRGVSYQETQYF
>-|TRBJ2-5|TRBD2|TRBV7-3
TGTGCCAGCAGCCGAACTAGCGGGGGGCAAGAGACCCAGTACTTC
CASSRTSGGQETQYF
>-|TRBJ1-3|-|TRBV28
TGTGCCAGCAGTTTATGGCGGACAGCTGGAAACACCATATATTTT
CASSLWRTAGNTIYF
>-|TRBJ2-1|-|TRBV3-1/TRBV3-2
TGTGCCAGCAGCCGCCAGGGTGGATATGAGCAGTTCTTC
CASSRQGGYEQFF
>-|TRBJ2-1|-|TRBV7-3
TGTGCCAGCAGCATCGGACAGCGGAGTGAGCAGTTCTTC
CASSIGQRSEQFF
>-|TRBJ1-6|-|TRBV5-6
TGTGCCAGCAGCTTGGGGACAGCCCCTAATTCACCCCTCCACTTT
CASSLGTAPNSPLHF
>-|TRBJ2-5|TRBD1|TRBV7-3
TGTGCCAGCAGCTCGGGACAGGGTGGGCAAGAGACCCAGTACTTC
CASSSGQGGQETQYF
>-|TRBJ1-3|-|TRBV30
TGTGCCAGAGGACAGTCCTCTGGAAACACCATATATTTT
CARGQSSGNTIYF
>-|TRBJ2-5|-|TRBV29-1
TGCAGCGGAGGGACACGATTCCAAGAGACCCAGTACTTC
CSGGTRFQETQYF
>-|TRBJ1-2|TRBD1|TRBV7-3
TGTGCCAGCAGCTTCGCCGGGACAGGGTCCCGTGGCTACACCTTC
CASSFAGTGSRGYTF
>-|TRBJ1-2|TRBD1|TRBV5-1
TGCGCCAGCAGCCCCGACAGGGGGCCTCATGGCTACACCTTC
CASSPDRGPHGYTF
>-|TRBJ2-1|TRBD2|TRBV7-6
TGTGCCAGCAGCTCCGCAACCACAGCGGGGGGGTTTTCCTACAATGAGCAGTTCTTC
CASSSATTAGGFSYNEQFF
>once|TRBJ1-5|TRBD1|TRBV28
TGTGCCAGCAGTTACCGGGACAGGGGCACTCAGCCCCAGCATTTT
CASSYRDRGTQPQHF
>-|TRBJ1-2|TRBD1|TRBV11-2
TGTGCCAGCAGCGGGTCGGGACAGCTCTATGGCTACACCTTC
CASSGSGQLYGYTF
>-|TRBJ1-6|-|TRBV5-5
TGTGCCAGCAGCTGGGAAAGGGGGTCACCCCTCCACTTT
CASSWERGSPLHF
>-|TRBJ2-6|-|TRBV7-3
TGTGCCAGCAGCTTAACGGGACTCTCGTACGCTCGCTCTGGGGCCAACGTCCTGACTTTC
CASSLTGLSYARSGANVLTF
>few|TRBJ2-1|-|TRBV7-6
TGTGCCAGCAGCTTAGAAGCCTCTCCCTACAATGAGCAGTTCTTC
CASSLEASPYNEQFF
>-|TRBJ1-5|-|TRBV2
TGTGCCAGCACCGGGGAGGGGGATCAGCCCCAGCATTTT
CASTGEGDQPQHF
>-|TRBJ2-5|TRBD1|TRBV11-3
TGTGCCAGCAGCTTGGGACAGAGCGAGACCCAGTACTTC
CASSLGQSETQYF
>-|TRBJ1-1|-|TRBV2
TGTGCCAGCAGAGATATGGGACTCTTGAACACTGAAGCTTTCTTT
CASRDMGLLNTEAFF
>once|TRBJ1-1|-|TRBV11-2
TGTGCCAGCAGCTTAGAGGTTACAGCAAGGCAAGCTTTCTTT
CASSLEVTARQAFF
>-|TRBJ1-6|-|TRBV4-2
TGTGCCAGCAGCCAAGAAGAAGGGGGGGATTCACCCCTCCACTTT
CASSQEEGGDSPLHF
>-|TRBJ2-7|-|TRBV6-5
TGTGCCAGCAGCCAACGGGGGTTGGGAGAGCAGTACTTC
CASSQRGLGEQYF
>once|TRBJ1-6|TRBD1|TRBV2
TGTGCCAGCAGGATAACAGGGGGTAATTCACCCCTCCACTTT
CASRITGGNSPLHF
>-|TRBJ1-4|-|TRBV3-1/TRBV3-2
TGTGCCAGCAGCTACAGGGAAACTAATGAAAAACTGTTTTTT
CASSYRETNEKLFF
>-|TRBJ1-6|TRBD1|TRBV2
TGTGCCAGCAGATCCGGGACAGAAAATTCACCCCTCCACTTT
CASRSGTENSPLHF
>-|TRBJ1-2|-|TRBV14
TGTGCCAGCAGCCAAGAATGGGGGGGCGCAAGCTACACCTTC
CASSQEWGGASYTF
>-|TRBJ2-5|TRBD1|TRBV7-8
TGTGCCACATCAGAGGGGGCGGGTCCCACAGGGGAGACCCAGTACTTC
CATSEGAGPTGETQYF
>-|TRBJ2-7|TRBD2|TRBV7-2
TGTGCCAGCACCGAGGGGCGGGGACTAGCTTACGAGCAGTACTTC
CASTEGRGLAYEQYF
>-|TRBJ1-1|TRBD1|TRBV29-1
TGCAGCGTTGAACGGGGGACAGCTGAAGCTTTCTTT
CSVERGTAEAFF
>once|TRBJ1-6|TRBD1|TRBV10-3
TGTGCCATCAGGGAGCGGGACAGGGACAGCTCCTATAATTCACCCCTCCACTTT
CAIRERDRDSSYNSPLHF
>-|TRBJ2-6|-|TRBV27
TGTGCCAGCAGTTTACGACAGGCCCCTGGGGCCAACGTCCTGACTTTC
CASSLRQAPGANVLTF
>-|TRBJ1-1|TRBD1|TRBV10-2
TGCGCCAGCAGTGAGCCAGGGGGCGTGAACACTGAAGCTTTCTTT
CASSEPGGVNTEAFF
>-|TRBJ1-3|-|TRBV5-1
TGCGCCAGCAGCTTGGACACGGGAAACACCATATATTTT
CASSLDTGNTIYF
>-|TRBJ2-7|TRBD1|TRBV15
TGTGCCACCAGCAGAGAACGGGACAGGGGTTACGAGCAGTACTTC
CATSRERDRGYEQYF
>-|TRBJ1-1|-|TRBV5-1
TGCGCCAGCAGCCAGGAAGCTGGGCTGGTGTCTGAAGCTTTCTTT
CASSQEAGLVSEAFF
>-|TRBJ2-3|TRBD2|TRBV9
TGTGCCAGCAGCGTGACTAGCGGGGGGGCCAAGTATTTT
CASSVTSGGAKYF
>-|TRBJ1-1|-|TRBV5-1
TGCGCCAGCAGCCTCAGCCCCCCGGGAGCTTTCTTT
CASSLSPPGAFF